These 29 T cell receptor beta chains originate from one sample sequenced in a study of regulatory T cells in long-lasting Graves disease. Arm-PCR with iRepertoire HTBI primers amplified the CDR3 regions for these TCR beta libraries. Using its own MiXCR run on the multiplex PCR reads, TCRdb lists one record per CDR3 protein. The sample has 440,000 or so distinct CDR3 sequences; 14% to 15% are singletons. Described time point: newly diagnosed GD, antithyroid drugs for less than 3 months. PBMC-extracted RNA yielded the TCR library. The same specimen was also included in a second study, on T cells in Graves' hyperthyroidism and ophthalmopathy.

The input for sequencing was peripheral blood mononuclear cells (PBMCs), taken at new diagnosis, from a patient treated with antithyroid drugs. The receptors come from a woman in her 30s with Graves disease.

This clonotype was counted ten times or more. The V call is TRBV30, the J call TRBJ1-1; 8 bases fit TRBD1. This CDR3 spans 12 amino acids. Germline CDR1 reads GTSNPN; CDR2 reads SVGIG (reference sequence). Trimming at V came to 7 bases and at J to 0 bases, leaving 1 base not matched to a gene. The CDR3 nucleotides are TGTGCCTTGGGACAGGTGAACACTGAAGCTTTCTTT. Encoded protein: CALGQVNTEAFF.

There are many counts of this clonotype. This rearrangement joins TRBV20-1 to TRBJ2-3, with 12 bases fitting TRBD2. Looked up from germline, CDR1 is DFQATT and CDR2 is SNEGSKA (reference sequence). This CDR3 region has 15 residues. V shed 4 bases, J shed 6 bases, and the junction held 8 bases outside the gene matches. Written as DNA, the CDR3 is TGCAGTGCTAAAAGGCCTAGCGGGAGGGCCGATACGCAGTATTTT. As protein: CSAKRPSGRADTQYF.

In this sample, this clonotype turned up many times. The chain uses TRBV5-1 and TRBJ1-5; TRBD1 aligns across 9 bases. Germline V CDR1 and CDR2: SGHRS, YFSETQ. Trimming removed 0 bases from V and 6 bases from J; junction bases left unmatched: 4. The CDR3 runs 15 residues. The CDR3: CASSLGTGAAQPQHF. CDR3 sequence (DNA): TGCGCCAGCAGCTTGGGGACAGGGGCGGCTCAGCCCCAGCATTTT.

This sequence joins TRBV24-1 and TRBJ2-3; 11 nucleotides match TRBD2. Trimming removed 3 bases from V and 2 bases from J; junction bases left unmatched: 9. Germline lookup yields CDR1 KGHDR and CDR2 SFDVKD. This CDR3 has 18 amino acids. Here the CDR3 reads CATSDPTGTSGNTDTQYF. The CDR3 DNA is TGTGCCACCAGTGATCCAACTGGGACTAGCGGAAACACAGATACGCAGTATTTT.

This clonotype was counted a few times. V gene TRBV27 combines with J gene TRBJ1-6; 8 bases map to TRBD1. The trim removed 6 bases at V and 9 bases at J, leaving 13 bases unmatched. The CDR3 spans 16 residues. Looked up from germline, CDR1 is MNHEY and CDR2 is SMNVEV (reference sequence). The CDR3 protein is CASRLTGQGFISPLHF. Here the CDR3 DNA reads TGTGCCAGCAGGTTAACTGGACAGGGTTTTATTTCACCCCTCCACTTT.

This clonotype was counted ten times or more. This chain connects TRBV5-1 to TRBJ2-7; no clear D. Germline V gives CDR1 SGHRS, CDR2 YFSETQ. The CDR3 is made up of 14 amino acids. V dropped 0 bases and J dropped 4 bases, with 11 bases sitting between them. The CDR3 reads CASSLAAVGYEQYF. The CDR3 DNA sequence: TGCGCCAGCAGCTTGGCCGCAGTCGGGTACGAGCAGTACTTC.

The table lists this clonotype with many counts. J is TRBJ2-3 and V is TRBV11-3; D unclear. CDR1 is SGHNT, CDR2 YENEEA, per germline. Trimming shortened V by 1 base and J by 3 bases, and 5 bases separated the two germline ends. This CDR3 has 13 amino acids. Here the CDR3 DNA reads TGTGCCAGCAGCTTAGGCGAGACAGATACGCAGTATTTT. Amino acid sequence: CASSLGETDTQYF.

This clonotype occurred many times. The junction does not match germline at one end; this may be a read error. The chain's CDR3 is CASREGLAGGETQYF. For the CDR3, the DNA is TGTGCCAGCAGAGAAGGACTAGCGGGAGGTGAGACCCAGTACTTC. The J gene is TRBJ2-5, the V gene TRBV2, with TRBD2 identical over 14 bases. CDR1 is SNHLY and CDR2 is FYNNEI in the germline V gene. This CDR3 region has 15 residues. Together with reference TRBV2 and TRBJ2-5, the CDR3 gives the full variable domain: EPEVTQTPSHQVTQMGQEVILRCVPISNHLYFYWYRQILGQKVEFLVSFYNNEISEKSEIFDDQFSVERPDGSNFTLKIRSTKLEDSAMYFCASREGLAGGETQYFGPGTRLLVL.

In its sample, this clonotype was seen many times. The chain employs TRBV7-9 and TRBJ2-2, with D possibly matching TRBD1 (5 bases). The CDR3 consists of 15 residues. V was trimmed by 5 bases and J by 2 bases, leaving 12 bases between them. The V gene's germline CDR1 is SEHNR and CDR2 FQNEAQ (reference sequence). This CDR3 is CASSDLDSNTGELFF. The CDR3 DNA is TGTGCCAGCAGCGACCTTGACAGTAACACCGGGGAGCTGTTTTTT.

The table lists this clonotype with many counts. The rearrangement uses TRBV18 and TRBJ2-1, with D unresolved. The germline gives CDR1 KGHSH, CDR2 LQKENI. Trimming removed 1 base at V and 8 bases at J, with 18 bases between. This CDR3 has 16 residues. The CDR3, as DNA: TGTGCCAGCTCACCACAGGTTGGGAAGGGCGGCGATGAGCAGTTCTTC. Translating gives CASSPQVGKGGDEQFF.

The chain recombines TRBV11-1 with TRBJ2-2; no clear D. The CDR3 covers 15 residues. Per germline, CDR1 SGHAT and CDR2 FQDESV (reference sequence). Trimming stripped 2 bases from V and 5 bases from J, with 12 bases between. The CDR3 here is CASSLRAVRTGELFF. DNA of the CDR3: TGTGCCAGCAGCTTACGGGCAGTTCGGACCGGGGAGCTGTTTTTT. The whole variable domain, filled in from reference TRBV11-1 and TRBJ2-2, reads EAEVAQSPRYKITEKSQAVAFWCDPISGHATLYWYRQILGQGPELLVQFQDESVVDDSQLPKDRFSAERLKGVDSTLKIQPAELGDSAMYLCASSLRAVRTGELFFGEGSRLTVL.

With regard to this clonotype: A clone one base away is much larger, so this may be a read error. The genes are TRBV27 and TRBJ2-1; TRBD2 matches at 8 bases. Germline assignment: CDR1 MNHEY and CDR2 SMNVEV (reference sequence). CDR3 length: 15 residues. With V trimmed by 7 bases and J by 2 bases, 7 bases remained unmatched. CDR3 DNA sequence: TGTGCCAGCAATCCTCGAGCGGGAGCCTACAATGAGCAGTTCTTC. Residues: CASNPRAGAYNEQFF.

This clonotype has a count of ten or more. The CDR3 nucleotides read TGTGCCAGCAGCCACCGACACCAGCAGTTCTTC. Translating it yields CASSHRHQQFF. The V call is TRBV3-1, the J call TRBJ2-1; D gene unclear. This CDR3 comprises 11 residues. V lost 3 bases to trimming and J lost 11 bases, with 8 bases between them. The V gene's germline CDR1 is LGHDT and CDR2 YNNKEL (reference sequence).

The chain is built from TRBV4-1 and TRBJ1-5, with 8 positions matching TRBD1. The CDR3 totals 16 residues. Germline V CDR1 and CDR2: MGHRA, YSYEKL. After removal of 3 bases from V and 0 bases from J, the junction contained 4 bases not matched to a gene. The CDR3 bases are TGCGCCAGCAGCCAGCTGGACAGGGATAGCAATCAGCCCCAGCATTTT. It specifies CASSQLDRDSNQPQHF.

This clonotype was seen many times. The V gene is TRBV6-1, the J gene TRBJ2-7, with D possibly being TRBD2 (6 bases). This CDR3 has 15 amino acids. Germline assignment: CDR1 MNHNS and CDR2 SASEGT. Trimming left V 7 bases short and J 5 bases short, with 21 bases between. CDR3 protein: CASTLTGTGTNEQYF. The CDR3 nucleotides are TGTGCCAGCACCCTAACCGGGACTGGAACGAACGAGCAGTACTTC.

This clonotype appeared many times. The chain joins TRBV20-1 to TRBJ2-3; D may be TRBD1 (5 bases). V lost 5 bases and J 6 bases, leaving 12 bases between the germline ends. CDR1 and CDR2 from the germline V gene are DFQATT and SNEGSKA (reference sequence). The CDR3 is 12 residues long. The DNA for the CDR3 is TGCAGTGCTTCCAGGGCCGGGGATACGCAGTATTTT. Encoded protein: CSASRAGDTQYF.

This clonotype came up many times. This chain uses TRBV20-1 with TRBJ2-3; 8 positions agree with TRBD2. From germline, CDR1 is DFQATT and CDR2 SNEGSKA (reference sequence). V shed 8 bases and J 6 bases; nucleotides not matched to a gene: 16. CDR3 length: 15 amino acids. As DNA, the CDR3 is TGCAGTCCCGCTAGGGGGGGCGGGAGGTCGGATACGCAGTATTTT. Amino acid sequence: CSPARGGGRSDTQYF.

With regard to this clonotype: A read error likely explains this, since a far larger clone differs by one base. The rearrangement links TRBV7-3 to TRBJ2-7; D is possibly TRBD1 (5 bases). Trimming took 6 bases from V and 7 from J, leaving 22 bases between them. The CDR3 sequence is 15 residues long. CDR1 is SGHTA, CDR2 FQGTGA, per germline. The DNA of the CDR3 is TGTGCCAGCAGTGAAACGCCTTCAGGGTACAATGAGCAGTACTTC. Its protein is CASSETPSGYNEQYF.

In its sample, this clonotype was seen a few times. This chain connects TRBV7-8 to TRBJ2-1; 8 nucleotides match TRBD1. CDR3 length: 16 amino acids. Germline values: CDR1 SGHVS, CDR2 FQNEAQ. The ends lost 2 bases at V and 8 bases at J; junction bases unmatched: 11. CDR3 DNA: TGTGCCAGCAGCTTATACGGGAGACAGGGGACCGATGAGCAGTTCTTC. Its protein product is CASSLYGRQGTDEQFF.

Here the CDR3 reads CASQGVAVDYNEQFF. DNA of the CDR3: TGTGCCAGCCAGGGGGTAGCGGTCGACTACAATGAGCAGTTCTTC. This sequence joins TRBV6-2 or TRBV6-3 and TRBJ2-1, with a possible D match to TRBD1 (7 bases). The CDR3 is 15 residues long. The ends were cut back, 8 bases at V and 3 bases at J, with 17 bases in the middle. CDR1 and CDR2 from the germline V gene are MNHEY and SVGEGT.

This clonotype occurred many times. The rearrangement joins TRBV12-3 or TRBV12-4 to TRBJ1-5; maybe TRBD1 (6 bases). The CDR3 length is 16 residues. Trimming pared 3 bases from V and 10 bases from J, leaving 22 bases between. This CDR3 reads CASSFGGQGTGSPQHF. The CDR3 DNA is TGTGCCAGCAGTTTTGGGGGCCAGGGGACGGGGTCACCCCAGCATTTT.

Ten or more counts support this clonotype. The chain couples TRBV7-2 to TRBJ2-5; tentatively, D is TRBD2 (5 bases). V was trimmed by 4 bases and J by 4 bases, leaving 10 bases between them. The CDR3 has 13 residues. Germline CDR1 SGHTA, CDR2 FQGNSA. The CDR3 reads CASSSLEGETQYF. The CDR3 bases are TGTGCCAGCAGCTCATTAGAGGGAGAGACCCAGTACTTC.

The chain has TRBV5-4 and TRBJ2-7; TRBD1 aligns across 9 bases. This CDR3 is 15 amino acids long. The V gene's germline CDR1 is SGHNT and CDR2 YYREEE (reference sequence). The trim removed 4 bases at V and 2 bases at J, leaving 7 bases unmatched. The CDR3 DNA reads as TGTGCCAGCAGCCTAGGACAGGGGCGACCCTACGAGCAGTACTTC. Translation: CASSLGQGRPYEQYF. The full variable domain, its missing parts supplied by reference TRBV5-4 and TRBJ2-7, is ETGVTQSPTHLIKTRGQQVTLRCSSQSGHNTVSWYQQALGQGPQFIFQYYREEENGRGNFPPRFSGLQFPNYSSELNVNALELDDSALYLCASSLGQGRPYEQYFGPGTRLTVT.

This clonotype was recorded at least ten times. The chain is built from TRBV11-2 and TRBJ2-7, with a weak D call TRBD2 (6 bases). V lost 5 bases and J lost 7, with 21 bases in between. The germline V gene has CDR1 SGHAT and CDR2 FQNNGV. The CDR3 loop spans 15 amino acids. Here the CDR3 reads CASSATISGPAEQYF. CDR3 bases: TGTGCCAGCAGCGCCACCATTAGCGGCCCAGCGGAGCAGTACTTC.

This clonotype was observed a handful of times. This chain uses TRBV12-3 or TRBV12-4 with TRBJ1-3; no firm D call. The CDR3 length is 14 residues. Trimming left V 6 bases short and J 4 bases short, with 13 bases between. The CDR3 DNA follows: TGTGCCAGCAGCCCCATATTCCAAGGAAACACCATATATTTT. Translated: CASSPIFQGNTIYF.

As to this clonotype: A much more abundant neighbour one base away suggests this may be a read error. This rearrangement joins TRBV12-3 or TRBV12-4 to TRBJ2-2; D might be TRBD1 (5 bases). V lost 1 base to trimming and J lost 7 bases, with 16 bases between them. The CDR3 loop spans 16 amino acids. The CDR3 spells CASSLGPGSFDGELFF. DNA for the CDR3: TGTGCCAGCAGTTTAGGCCCAGGGTCGTTTGACGGGGAGCTGTTTTTT.

This clonotype was seen at least ten times. This chain joins TRBV6-2 or TRBV6-3 and TRBJ2-1; TRBD2 matches 13 bases. V gave up 4 bases and J gave up 12 bases; unmatched junction bases: 9. The germline V gene encodes CDR1 MNHEY and CDR2 SVGEGT. This CDR3 has 15 amino acids. The CDR3 DNA reads TGTGCCAGCAGTTCGGGACTAGCGGGGATAGAGGGGCAGTTCTTC. Residues: CASSSGLAGIEGQFF.

In its sample, this clonotype was seen many times. This rearrangement joins TRBV2 to TRBJ2-7; 7 bases align to TRBD1. The CDR3 is 14 residues long. CDR1 is SNHLY, CDR2 FYNNEI, per germline. The trim removed 6 bases at V and 2 bases at J, leaving 7 bases unmatched. The CDR3 loop reads CASSPGDSTYEQYF. The CDR3 bases are TGTGCCAGCAGCCCAGGGGACAGTACCTACGAGCAGTACTTC.

The genes are TRBV10-1 and TRBJ1-2; D is possibly TRBD1 (5 bases). CDR3 length: 13 amino acids. The ends were cut back, 2 bases at V and 8 bases at J, with 12 bases in the middle. Germline V gene sequence: CDR1 WNHNN, CDR2 SYGVQD (reference sequence). Written as DNA, the CDR3 is TGCGCCAGCAGTGAGGAGGGGTCGTCGGGCTACACCTTC. This translates into CASSEEGSSGYTF.